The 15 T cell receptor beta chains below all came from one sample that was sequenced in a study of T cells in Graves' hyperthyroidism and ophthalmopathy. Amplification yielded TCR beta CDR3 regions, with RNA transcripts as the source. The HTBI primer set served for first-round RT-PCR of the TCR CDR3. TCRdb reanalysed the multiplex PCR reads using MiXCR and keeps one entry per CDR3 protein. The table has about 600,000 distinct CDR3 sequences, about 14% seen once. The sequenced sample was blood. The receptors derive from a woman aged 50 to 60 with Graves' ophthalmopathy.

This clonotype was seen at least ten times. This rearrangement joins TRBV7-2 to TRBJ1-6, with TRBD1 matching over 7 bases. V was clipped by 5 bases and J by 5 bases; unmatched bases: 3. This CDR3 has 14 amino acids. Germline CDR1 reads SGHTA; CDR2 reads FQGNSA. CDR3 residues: CASSLQGDNSPLHF. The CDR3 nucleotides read TGTGCCAGCAGCCTTCAGGGGGATAATTCACCCCTCCACTTT.

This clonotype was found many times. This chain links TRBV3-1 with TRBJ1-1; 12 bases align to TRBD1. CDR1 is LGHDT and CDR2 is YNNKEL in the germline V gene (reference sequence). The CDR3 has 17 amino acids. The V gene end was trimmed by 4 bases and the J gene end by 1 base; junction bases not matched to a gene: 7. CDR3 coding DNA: TGTGCCAGCAGCCGCGCCGGGACAGGGGGCTGGAACACTGAAGCTTTCTTT. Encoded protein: CASSRAGTGGWNTEAFF.

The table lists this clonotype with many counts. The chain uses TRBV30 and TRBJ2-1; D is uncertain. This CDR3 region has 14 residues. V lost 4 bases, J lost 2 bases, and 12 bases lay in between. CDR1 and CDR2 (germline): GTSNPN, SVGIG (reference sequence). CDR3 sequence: CAWTGSSTYNEQFF. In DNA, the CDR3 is TGTGCCTGGACGGGCAGCTCTACCTACAATGAGCAGTTCTTC.

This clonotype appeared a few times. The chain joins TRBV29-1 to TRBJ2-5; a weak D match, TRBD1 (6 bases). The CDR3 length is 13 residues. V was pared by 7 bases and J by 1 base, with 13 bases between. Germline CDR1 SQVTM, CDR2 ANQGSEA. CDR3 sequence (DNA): TGCAGCGGCGCCCGACAGGTCCAAGAGACCCAGTACTTC. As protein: CSGARQVQETQYF.

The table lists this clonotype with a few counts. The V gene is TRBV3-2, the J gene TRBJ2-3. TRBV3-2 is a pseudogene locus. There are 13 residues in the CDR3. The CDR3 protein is CASSPKPGDTQYF. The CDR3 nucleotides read TGTGCCAGCAGCCCAAAGCCTGGCGATACGCAGTATTTT.

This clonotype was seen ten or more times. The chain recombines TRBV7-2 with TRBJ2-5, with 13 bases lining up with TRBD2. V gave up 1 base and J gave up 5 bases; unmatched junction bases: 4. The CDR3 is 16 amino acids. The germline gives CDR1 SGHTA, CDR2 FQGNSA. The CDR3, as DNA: TGTGCCAGCAGCTTAGGGACTAGCGGGAGAGTGGAGACCCAGTACTTC. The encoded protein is CASSLGTSGRVETQYF.

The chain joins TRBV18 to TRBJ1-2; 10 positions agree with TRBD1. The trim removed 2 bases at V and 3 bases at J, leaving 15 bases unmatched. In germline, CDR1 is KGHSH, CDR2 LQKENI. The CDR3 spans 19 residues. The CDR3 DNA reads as TGTGCCAGCTCACCATCAAACCCCGCCGGGACAGGGGTAGACTATGGCTACACCTTC. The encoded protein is CASSPSNPAGTGVDYGYTF.

The CDR3 nucleotides are TGTGCCAGCAGCCAAAGGATGGGGGAGACCCAGTACTTC. This translates into CASSQRMGETQYF. The chain recombines TRBV14 with TRBJ2-5; D uncertain. This CDR3 region has 13 residues. Germline V gene lookup returns CDR1 SGHDN and CDR2 FVKESK. Deletions cut 2 bases from V and 5 bases from J, with 9 bases between.

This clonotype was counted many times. The CDR3 DNA reads as TGTGCCAGCAGCCCCCGGAGGGGAGGGACTGAAGCTTTCTTT. It specifies CASSPRRGGTEAFF. The chain recombines TRBV7-2 with TRBJ1-1; tentatively, D is TRBD1 (5 bases). From germline, CDR1 is SGHTA and CDR2 FQGNSA. V was pared by 5 bases and J by 5 bases, with 15 bases between. The CDR3 is 14 amino acids.

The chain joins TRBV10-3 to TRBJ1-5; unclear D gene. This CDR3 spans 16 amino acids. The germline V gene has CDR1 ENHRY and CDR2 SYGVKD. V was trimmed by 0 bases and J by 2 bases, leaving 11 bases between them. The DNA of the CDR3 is TGTGCCATCAGTGAGTCGACTCTCGTTGGCAATCAGCCCCAGCATTTT. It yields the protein CAISESTLVGNQPQHF.

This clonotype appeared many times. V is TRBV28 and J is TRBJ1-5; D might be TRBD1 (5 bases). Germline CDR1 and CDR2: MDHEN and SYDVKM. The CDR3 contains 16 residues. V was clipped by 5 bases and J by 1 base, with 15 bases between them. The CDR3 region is CASSPQQVGSNQPQHF. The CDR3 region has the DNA TGTGCCAGCAGTCCCCAACAGGTCGGAAGCAATCAGCCCCAGCATTTT.

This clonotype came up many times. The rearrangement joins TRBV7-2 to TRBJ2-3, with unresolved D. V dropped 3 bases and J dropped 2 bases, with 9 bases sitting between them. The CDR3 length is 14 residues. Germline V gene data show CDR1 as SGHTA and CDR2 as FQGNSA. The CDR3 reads CASSFPPFTDTQYF. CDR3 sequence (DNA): TGTGCCAGCAGCTTCCCCCCTTTCACAGATACGCAGTATTTT. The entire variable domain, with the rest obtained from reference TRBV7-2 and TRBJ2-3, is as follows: GAGVSQSPSNKVTEKGKDVELRCDPISGHTALYWYRQSLGQGLEFLIYFQGNSAPDKSGLPSDRFSAERTGGSVSTLTIQRTQQEDSAVYLCASSFPPFTDTQYFGPGTRLTVL.

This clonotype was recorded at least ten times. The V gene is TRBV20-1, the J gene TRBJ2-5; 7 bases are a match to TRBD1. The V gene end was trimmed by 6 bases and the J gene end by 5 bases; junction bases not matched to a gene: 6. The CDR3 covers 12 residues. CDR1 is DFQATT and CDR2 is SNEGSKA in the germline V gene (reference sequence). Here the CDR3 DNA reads TGCAGTGCAACTAGGGGGCCGGAGACCCAGTACTTC. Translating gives CSATRGPETQYF.

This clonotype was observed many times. The CDR3 DNA sequence: TGTGCTAGTGGTTTGGTCTGGGGAACTGAAGCTTTCTTT. Encoded protein: CASGLVWGTEAFF. V and J are TRBV12-5 and TRBJ1-1; D gene uncertain. This CDR3 contains 13 residues. V shed 0 bases and J shed 5 bases, with 7 bases lying between them. Germline CDR1 and CDR2: LGHNT and FRNRAP.

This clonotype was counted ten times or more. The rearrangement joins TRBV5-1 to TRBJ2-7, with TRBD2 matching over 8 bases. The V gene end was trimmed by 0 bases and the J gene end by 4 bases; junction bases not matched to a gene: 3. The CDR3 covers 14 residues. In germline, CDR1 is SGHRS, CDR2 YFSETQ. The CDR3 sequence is CASSLGREAYEQYF. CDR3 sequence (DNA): TGCGCCAGCAGCTTGGGGCGGGAGGCGTACGAGCAGTACTTC.